The 15 T cell receptor beta chains listed next were all sequenced from one sample in a study of blood T cell repertoires in COVID-19. Clones were sequenced by immunoSEQ multiplex PCR, and TCRdb holds only the in-frame ones, with some missing. The sample holds under 300,000 clones, 88% seen once. The sample taken for sequencing was PBMCs or T cells enriched from blood (not recorded which). These receptors were obtained from a woman aged 25 to 39 who had recovered from COVID-19.

The rearrangement joins TRBV11-2 to TRBJ2-3; 8 nucleotides line up with TRBD2. The CDR3 has 15 residues. Losses at the gene ends were 5 bases for V and 1 base for J; bases not matched to a gene: 5. The germline CDR1 and CDR2 sequences are SGHAT and FQNNGV. The CDR3 reads CASSPSSGRTDTQYF. CDR3 sequence (DNA): TGTGCCAGCAGCCCGTCTAGCGGGCGCACAGATACGCAGTATTTT. Complete variable domain (other parts from reference TRBV11-2 and TRBJ2-3): EAGVAQSPRYKIIEKRQSVAFWCNPISGHATLYWYQQILGQGPKLLIQFQNNGVVDDSQLPKDRFSAERLKGVDSTLKIQPAKLEDSAVYLCASSPSSGRTDTQYFGPGTRLTVL.

The V call is TRBV12-5, the J call TRBJ1-2, with TRBD1 matching over 10 bases. The ends lost 5 bases at V and 6 bases at J; junction bases unmatched: 6. This CDR3 comprises 14 residues. The germline CDR1 and CDR2 sequences are LGHNT and FRNRAP. The CDR3 nucleotides are TGTGCTAGTGGTCCCGGGACAGGGGACGATGGCTACACCTTC. This sequence encodes CASGPGTGDDGYTF. The variable domain in full, completed from reference TRBV12-5 and TRBJ1-2, reads DARVTQTPRHKVTEMGQEVTMRCQPILGHNTVFWYRQTMMQGLELLAYFRNRAPLDDSGMPKDRFSAEMPDATLATLKIQPSEPRDSAVYFCASGPGTGDDGYTFGSGTRLTVV.

The chain uses TRBV3-1 (or the pseudogene TRBV3-2) and TRBJ1-2; D remains ambiguous. With 4 bases removed from V and 6 bases from J, the gap between germline ends came to 15 bases. Per germline, CDR1 LGHDT and CDR2 YNNKEL (reference sequence). The CDR3 totals 14 residues. In nucleotides, the CDR3 is TGTGCCAGCAGCCGACTCGACGGTATTGATGGCTACACCTTC. This sequence encodes CASSRLDGIDGYTF.

The J gene is TRBJ1-2, the V gene TRBV11-3; D is unresolved. Trimming stripped 3 bases from V and 0 bases from J, with 8 bases between. CDR1 is SGHNT and CDR2 is YENEEA in the germline V gene. The CDR3 has 14 amino acids. The CDR3 region is CASSFPEANYGYTF. Written as DNA, the CDR3 is TGTGCCAGCAGCTTCCCCGAGGCTAACTATGGCTACACCTTC. Combining the CDR3 with reference TRBV11-3 and TRBJ1-2 gives the whole variable domain EAGVVQSPRYKIIEKKQPVAFWCNPISGHNTLYWYLQNLGQGPELLIRYENEEAVDDSQLPKDRFSAERLKGVDSTLKIQPAELGDSAVYLCASSFPEANYGYTFGSGTRLTVV.

J is TRBJ1-2 and V is TRBV28; TRBD1 agrees at 12 bases. Germline values: CDR1 MDHEN, CDR2 SYDVKM. Trimming removed 4 bases from V and 1 base from J; junction bases left unmatched: 4. This CDR3 contains 16 residues. CDR3 sequence: CASSYGTGGVNYGYTF. DNA of the CDR3: TGTGCCAGCAGTTACGGGACAGGGGGCGTTAACTATGGCTACACCTTC.

This sequence joins TRBV18 and TRBJ2-1; D uncertain. This CDR3 is 16 amino acids long. Trimming took 5 bases from V and 5 from J, leaving 19 bases between them. CDR1 and CDR2 (germline): KGHSH, LQKENI. The CDR3 sequence: CASSFIPEHQDNEQFF. CDR3 nucleotides: TGTGCCAGCTCATTCATCCCCGAACACCAAGACAATGAGCAGTTCTTC.

The rearrangement uses TRBV18 and TRBJ1-1; D is undetermined. With 1 base removed from V and 4 bases from J, the gap between germline ends came to 10 bases. CDR3 size: 14 residues. Germline V gives CDR1 KGHSH, CDR2 LQKENI. The CDR3 reads CASSPLRGLTEAFF. DNA of the CDR3: TGTGCCAGCTCACCACTGAGAGGGCTCACTGAAGCTTTCTTT.

The CDR3 coding sequence is TGCGCCAGCAGCGCGGGGACAGGGGGTTTGAACACTGAAGCTTTCTTT. Its translation: CASSAGTGGLNTEAFF. The genes are TRBV5-1 and TRBJ1-1, with TRBD1 matching 11 bases. Unmatched junction bases numbered 5, after V lost 4 bases and J lost 0 bases. The CDR3 consists of 16 residues. Per germline, CDR1 SGHRS and CDR2 YFSETQ.

This chain connects TRBV11-3 to TRBJ2-5; D uncertain. Trimming left V 3 bases short and J 5 bases short, with 4 bases between. The V gene's germline CDR1 is SGHNT and CDR2 YENEEA. This CDR3 contains 11 residues. The DNA for the CDR3 is TGTGCCAGCAGCTTCCAGGAGACCCAGTACTTC. This translates into CASSFQETQYF.

This rearrangement joins TRBV7-2 to TRBJ2-7; D possibly corresponds to TRBD1 (5 bases). CDR1 is SGHTA, CDR2 FQGNSA, per germline. The V end lost 1 base, the J end lost 3 bases, and 7 bases lay between the germline ends. The length of the CDR3 is 13 residues. The CDR3 sequence is CASSLGGGYEQYF. The CDR3 nucleotides are TGTGCCAGCAGCTTAGGGGGCGGCTACGAGCAGTACTTC.

The rearrangement links TRBV10-3 to TRBJ2-3, with D tentatively TRBD1 (5 bases). The germline V and J ends were trimmed by 3 bases and 4 bases, with 14 bases remaining between them. CDR3 length: 15 amino acids. Per germline, CDR1 ENHRY and CDR2 SYGVKD. The CDR3 nucleotides are TGTGCCATCAGTGAAAGGGGTGGGGTGGCAGATACGCAGTATTTT. Translating gives CAISERGGVADTQYF.

The chain's CDR3 is CASSLVPGTYNEQFF. The CDR3 region has the DNA TGCGCCAGCAGCTTGGTTCCGGGTACCTACAATGAGCAGTTCTTC. The chain uses TRBV5-1 and TRBJ2-1; D gene ambiguous. This CDR3 is 15 amino acids long. V was shortened by 0 bases and J by 2 bases, with 9 bases between the two germline ends. Germline loops: CDR1 SGHRS, CDR2 YFSETQ.

J is TRBJ2-7 and V is TRBV5-5; D is possibly TRBD1 (6 bases). Looked up from germline, CDR1 is SGHKS and CDR2 is YYEKEE (reference sequence). This CDR3 has 13 residues. V lost 3 bases and J 2 bases, leaving 9 bases between the germline ends. CDR3 protein: CASSSRDTYEQYF. CDR3 DNA sequence: TGTGCCAGCAGCTCCCGGGACACCTACGAGCAGTACTTC.

V usage is TRBV6-6 and J usage is TRBJ1-3; 8 nucleotides agree with TRBD1. The CDR3 runs 15 residues. Looked up from germline, CDR1 is MNHNY and CDR2 is SVGAGI (reference sequence). Losses at the gene ends were 4 bases for V and 3 bases for J; bases not matched to a gene: 5. The CDR3 sequence: CASSLQGVGGNTIYF. CDR3 DNA sequence: TGTGCCAGCAGTTTACAGGGGGTTGGTGGAAACACCATATATTTT.

The CDR3 DNA sequence: TGTGCCAGCAGTTTCCGGGAATTAGGTGAAGCTTTCTTT. The encoded protein is CASSFRELGEAFF. The chain employs TRBV27 and TRBJ1-1; D gene unclear. The CDR3 is 13 amino acids. CDR1 MNHEY and CDR2 SMNVEV come from the germline V gene (reference sequence). Trimming shortened V by 3 bases and J by 7 bases, and 12 bases separated the two germline ends.